The rows below give T cell receptor beta chains drawn from one sample of a study of kidney transplant recipient with SARS-CoV-2 infection. Each CDR3 protein gets one entry after TCRdb re-called the reads with MiXCR. The profile shows some 220,000 distinct CDR3 sequences, around 26% of them singletons. This specimen consisted of a blood sample, obtained at baseline and on day 111 from a kidney transplant recipient. These receptors originate from a male patient in his thirties who had COVID-19 and was a kidney transplant recipient. Some T cells may have originated in the graft donor. The CDR3 runs from the conserved cysteine through the conserved F or W. A D gene is named only where the DNA matches it firmly. Not every row has a clone size; where given, it reads once, few, many or a size class.

CDR3	DNA	V	D	J	size
CASSSYLRSEEKLFF	TGTGCCAGCAGTTCTTATCTTAGGTCAGAGGAAAAACTGTTTTTT	TRBV12-3/TRBV12-4	NA	TRBJ1-4	many
CASTPGREKGGELFF	TGTGCCAGCACCCCGGGGCGGGAGAAAGGCGGGGAGCTGTTTTTT	TRBV6-5	TRBD2	TRBJ2-2	many
CASQGTIIKDYGYTF	TGCGCCAGCCAAGGGACAATCATAAAGGACTATGGCTACACCTTC	TRBV10-2	NA	TRBJ1-2	many
CASSVDSGSSYEQYF	TGTGCCAGCAGCGTAGACTCCGGGAGCTCCTACGAGCAGTACTTC	TRBV9	NA	TRBJ2-7	many
CASSPGRFTRKTYGYTF	TGTGCCAGCAGCCCTGGAAGGTTTACCCGAAAGACCTATGGCTACACCTTC	TRBV7-8	NA	TRBJ1-2	NA
CASSEAEALNTIYF	TGTGCCAGCAGTGAAGCGGAGGCCCTAAACACCATATATTTT	TRBV2	NA	TRBJ1-3	many
CASSHKNDLGKTYGYTF	TGTGCCAGCAGCCATAAAAACGATCTCGGAAAGACCTATGGCTACACCTTC	TRBV11-3	NA	TRBJ1-2	many
CASSLDLGAGGGYTF	TGTGCCAGCAGCTTAGATCTAGGGGCAGGTGGTGGCTACACCTTC	TRBV7-2	NA	TRBJ1-2	many
CASSLGNDLGKTYGYTF	TGTGCCAGCAGCTTGGGCAACGATCTCGGAAAGACCTATGGCTACACCTTC	TRBV11-3	NA	TRBJ1-2	many
CASSETARKTGARFF	TGTGCCAGCAGCGAAACGGCTCGCAAGACAGGGGCTCGGTTCTTC	TRBV3-1	TRBD1	TRBJ2-1	many
CASSMGTGPEKLFF	TGTGCCAGTAGTATGGGGACAGGGCCCGAAAAACTGTTTTTT	TRBV19	TRBD1	TRBJ1-4	many
CAWSFYNEQFF	TGTGCCTGGAGCTTCTACAATGAGCAGTTCTTC	TRBV30	NA	TRBJ2-1	NA
CARVGGNETFF	TGTGCCAGGGTAGGGGGGAATGAAACTTTCTTT	TRBV2	NA	TRBJ1-1	NA
CATSDPWLREGGTDTQYF	TGTGCCACCAGTGATCCCTGGTTGCGGGAGGGCGGCACAGATACGCAGTATTTT	TRBV24-1	TRBD2	TRBJ2-3	NA
CASLLIVPGRTYGYTF	TGTGCCAGCTTATTAATCGTACCAGGAAGGACCTATGGCTACACCTTC	TRBV5-4	NA	TRBJ1-2	NA
CASTNPTGALRYEQYF	TGCGCCAGCACCAACCCCACAGGGGCCCTCCGCTACGAGCAGTACTTC	TRBV5-1	TRBD1	TRBJ2-7	few
CASILPGLAGGSSYNEQFF	TGTGCCAGCATTTTACCGGGACTAGCGGGAGGGAGCTCCTACAATGAGCAGTTCTTC	TRBV4-2	TRBD2	TRBJ2-1	NA
CASSRGGSLTYEQYF	TGTGCCAGTAGTCGGGGCGGGAGCCTGACCTACGAGCAGTACTTC	TRBV19	TRBD2	TRBJ2-7	many
CASSDVERSRKTYGYTF	TGCGCCAGCAGTGATGTAGAAAGATCGCGAAAGACCTATGGCTACACCTTC	TRBV10-1	NA	TRBJ1-2	many
CASSPPGGGFHNEQFF	TGTGCCAGCTCACCACCGGGGGGGGGGTTCCACAATGAGCAGTTCTTC	TRBV18	TRBD2	TRBJ2-1	NA
CASSHRDNFHEQFF	TGTGCCAGCAGCCACCGGGACAATTTCCATGAGCAGTTCTTC	TRBV7-9	NA	TRBJ2-1	NA
CASSTSPRSRKTYGYTF	TGCGCCAGCAGTACGAGCCCAAGATCGCGAAAGACCTATGGCTACACCTTC	TRBV10-1	NA	TRBJ1-2	many
CASSQVSGRGEQFF	TGTGCCAGCAGCCAAGTCAGCGGGAGGGGGGAGCAGTTCTTC	TRBV3-2	NA	TRBJ2-1	many
CSVPEVSTETQYF	TGCAGCGTCCCCGAGGTTTCAACGGAGACCCAGTACTTC	TRBV29-1	NA	TRBJ2-5	few
CASSLYDPISIRTEAFF	TGTGCCAGCAGCCTGTATGATCCCATTTCAATTCGCACTGAAGCTTTCTTT	TRBV3-1	NA	TRBJ1-1	many
CASSALAGGNTGELFF	TGTGCCAGCAGTGCGCTAGCGGGAGGGAACACCGGGGAGCTGTTTTTT	TRBV2	TRBD2	TRBJ2-2	many
CASSKCSPISFSETQYF	TGTGCCAGCAGCAAATGCTCTCCCATTTCTTTCTCTGAGACCCAGTACTTC	TRBV3-1	NA	TRBJ2-5	many
CASSYEGGPGETQYF	TGTGCCAGCAGTTACGAGGGGGGGCCGGGAGAGACCCAGTACTTC	TRBV6-6	NA	TRBJ2-5	NA